Following are 22 T cell receptor beta chains from one sample sequenced in a study of shared clonotypes between healthy human individuals. Using immunoSEQ multiplex PCR, the repertoire was profiled, and TCRdb retains in-frame clones only, with some absent. The sample includes 2 million to 2.5 million clones, under 95% of them seen just once. Selected positively for CCR7 and CD45RO-negative, naive CD8 cells excluded terminally differentiated effector memory CD45RA+ cells. The sample consisted of naive CD8+ T cells from PBMCs. The receptors originated from a man aged 18 to 29 in good health. Some clones in this sample may be carry-over from other donors' samples.

The CDR3: CASSELPGQNIYGYTF. CDR3 DNA sequence: TGTGCCAGCAGTGAATTGCCGGGACAGAACATCTATGGCTACACCTTC. The genes are TRBV27 and TRBJ1-2; 7 bases align to TRBD1. The ends lost 5 bases at V and 4 bases at J; junction bases unmatched: 13. The length of the CDR3 is 16 residues. Germline V CDR1 and CDR2: MNHEY, SMNVEV (reference sequence).

This sequence joins TRBV7-8 and TRBJ2-7; 8 bases match TRBD2. Germline CDR1 SGHVS, CDR2 FQNEAQ. V lost 1 base and J lost 6; bases outside the gene matches: 8. This CDR3 has 15 amino acids. CDR3 sequence (DNA): TGTGCCAGCAGCTTAGAGGTAGCGGGGTTCACCGAGCAGTACTTC. This encodes CASSLEVAGFTEQYF.

This clone was picked up one time. This sequence joins TRBV11-1 and TRBJ2-5; D is unclear. The last part of the DNA fits TRBJ2-7 better; the J call may be wrong. CDR3 length equals 15 residues. Germline lookup yields CDR1 SGHAT and CDR2 FQDESV (reference sequence). The CDR3 loop reads CASSLVMGSSYEQYF. The CDR3 coding sequence is TGTGCCAGCAGCTTAGTCATGGGCAGCTCCTACGAGCAGTACTTC.

This clone showed up just once. The chain recombines TRBV9 with TRBJ2-1; 14 bases map to TRBD2. Germline CDR1 is SGDLS and CDR2 is YYNGEE. The ends lost 3 bases at V and 2 bases at J; junction bases unmatched: 10. This CDR3 has 19 residues. CDR3 sequence reads: CASSDGLAGGPVPYNEQFF. In DNA, the CDR3 is TGTGCCAGCAGCGACGGACTAGCGGGAGGTCCAGTCCCCTACAATGAGCAGTTCTTC.

This clone was recorded only once. The chain is built from TRBV15 and TRBJ2-7; D possibly corresponds to TRBD2 (5 bases). The ends were cut back, 1 base at V and 2 bases at J, with 12 bases in the middle. This CDR3 is built from 15 residues. From germline, CDR1 is LNHNV and CDR2 YYDKDF (reference sequence). DNA of the CDR3: TGTGCCACCAGCAGAGGGGTCGGGATCCCCTACGAGCAGTACTTC. Amino acid sequence: CATSRGVGIPYEQYF. The full variable domain, in which reference TRBV15 and TRBJ2-7 provide the parts outside the CDR3, is DAMVIQNPRYQVTQFGKPVTLSCSQTLNHNVMYWYQQKSSQAPKLLFHYYDKDFNNEADTPDNFQSRRPNTSFCFLDIRSPGLGDTAMYLCATSRGVGIPYEQYFGPGTRLTVT.

The chain uses TRBV11-2 and TRBJ1-1; no clear D. Germline loops: CDR1 SGHAT, CDR2 FQNNGV. The V end was cut by 3 bases, the J end by 7 bases, with 18 bases between. The CDR3 spans 15 residues. CDR3 loop: CASSFAQRPGIEAFF. CDR3 DNA sequence: TGTGCCAGCAGCTTCGCGCAGAGACCCGGGATTGAAGCTTTCTTT.

This chain uses TRBV4-2 with TRBJ1-6; D unclear. V was clipped by 0 bases and J by 4 bases, with 10 bases between them. In germline, CDR1 is LGHNA, CDR2 YNFKEQ. This CDR3 is 16 amino acids long. The CDR3 sequence is CASSQEFGQYNSPLHF. The CDR3 DNA is TGTGCCAGCAGCCAAGAATTCGGGCAGTATAATTCACCCCTCCACTTT.

This chain joins TRBV5-8 and TRBJ2-7; 9 nucleotides match TRBD1. The germline gives CDR1 SGHTS, CDR2 YDEGEE. The V and J ends lost 4 bases and 3 bases, in that order; junction bases with no gene match: 5. The CDR3 totals 14 residues. CDR3 coding DNA: TGTGCCAGCAGCCGGGGACAGGGATTCTACGAGCAGTACTTC. It is translated as CASSRGQGFYEQYF.

The chain has TRBV9 and TRBJ2-3, with 8 nucleotides matching TRBD1. Per germline, CDR1 SGDLS and CDR2 YYNGEE. CDR3 size: 15 residues. V trimming: 2 bases; J trimming: 3 bases; junction bases outside the gene matches: 5. The CDR3 loop is CASSVQGATTDTQYF. Written as DNA, the CDR3 is TGTGCCAGCAGCGTCCAGGGGGCTACGACAGATACGCAGTATTTT. The complete variable domain, with remaining parts taken from reference TRBV9 and TRBJ2-3, reads DSGVTQTPKHLITATGQRVTLRCSPRSGDLSVYWYQQSLDQGLQFLIQYYNGEERAKGNILERFSAQQFPDLHSELNLSSLELGDSALYFCASSVQGATTDTQYFGPGTRLTVL.

The chain couples TRBV9 to TRBJ2-5, with D perhaps being TRBD1 or TRBD2 (5 bases each). Germline values: CDR1 SGDLS, CDR2 YYNGEE. The CDR3 is 14 amino acids. V dropped 6 bases and J dropped 5 bases, with 17 bases sitting between them. The DNA of the CDR3 is TGTGCCAGCACCCGACAGCGGACCGGGGAGACCCAGTACTTC. Protein: CASTRQRTGETQYF.

V is TRBV19 and J is TRBJ2-1, with TRBD2 matching over 9 bases. This CDR3 has 16 residues. V dropped 4 bases and J dropped 8; count of bases not matched to a gene: 12. In germline, CDR1 is LNHDA, CDR2 SQIVND (reference sequence). As DNA, the CDR3 is TGTGCCAGTAGTACGGATAGCGGGAGAGACCTCGATGAGCAGTTCTTC. It codes for CASSTDSGRDLDEQFF.

The chain is built from TRBV29-1 and TRBJ2-3; 7 bases align to TRBD1. V trimming: 0 bases; J trimming: 5 bases; junction bases outside the gene matches: 2. This CDR3 is 13 amino acids long. CDR1 and CDR2 (germline): SQVTM, ANQGSEA. CDR3 bases: TGCAGCGTTGAAGAAGCAGGGGGAGATACGCAGTATTTT. This encodes CSVEEAGGDTQYF.

This chain links TRBV6-5 with TRBJ2-1; 7 nucleotides line up with TRBD1. Germline V lookup: CDR1 MNHEY, CDR2 SVGAGI. This CDR3 is 16 amino acids long. Trimming took 2 bases from V and 7 from J; bases not matched to a gene: 11. The CDR3, as DNA: TGTGCCAGCAGTTACCCGAAGAAGACAGGGTCAAATGAGCAGTTCTTC. Translated: CASSYPKKTGSNEQFF.

A single count supports this clone. The chain links TRBV5-1 to TRBJ1-3; 7 bases are shared with TRBD1. Germline V gene lookup returns CDR1 SGHRS and CDR2 YFSETQ. J lost 6 bases, V lost 10 bases, and 7 bases had no gene match. There are 12 residues in the CDR3. In DNA form, the CDR3 reads TGCGCCTCGCAGGGGGTAGCAAACACCATATATTTT. Translation: CASQGVANTIYF.

On this clone: Other DNA sequences from this sample encode an identical CDR3 as well. This chain joins TRBV11-3 and TRBJ2-1; D gene ambiguous. The germline V gene encodes CDR1 SGHNT and CDR2 YENEEA. There are 13 residues in the CDR3. The V end lost 1 base, the J end lost 6 bases, and 7 bases lay between the germline ends. CDR3 bases: TGTGCCAGCAGCTTAGCCGTCGGCAATGAGCAGTTCTTC. This encodes CASSLAVGNEQFF.

V usage is TRBV5-4 and J usage is TRBJ2-1; D perhaps matches TRBD2 (6 bases). The germline V and J ends were trimmed by 3 bases and 6 bases, with 16 bases remaining between them. The CDR3 is 15 residues long. CDR1 and CDR2 from the germline V gene are SGHNT and YYREEE (reference sequence). The CDR3 region has the DNA TGTGCCAGCAGCTCCCGGGACTTTCCGATCAATGAGCAGTTCTTC. Encoded protein: CASSSRDFPINEQFF.

CDR3: CASGTKREGNWDTQYF. The DNA for the CDR3 is TGTGCCAGCGGGACCAAGCGGGAGGGAAATTGGGATACGCAGTATTTT. This chain joins TRBV28 and TRBJ2-3, with 10 bases that match TRBD2. V trimming: 8 bases; J trimming: 6 bases; junction bases outside the gene matches: 14. Germline V gene sequence: CDR1 MDHEN, CDR2 SYDVKM. The CDR3 consists of 16 residues.

The chain is built from TRBV5-4 and TRBJ1-1, with a weak D call TRBD1 (6 bases). Germline V gene lookup returns CDR1 SGHNT and CDR2 YYREEE (reference sequence). The V gene lost 2 bases and the J gene lost 4 bases, with 12 bases spanning the gap. The CDR3 runs 14 residues. This CDR3 reads CASSFGGGGTEAFF. The CDR3 region has the DNA TGTGCCAGCAGCTTTGGCGGGGGCGGCACTGAAGCTTTCTTT.

The V gene is TRBV30, the J gene TRBJ2-7; D is possibly TRBD2 (6 bases). V was trimmed by 3 bases and J by 7 bases, leaving 16 bases between them. CDR3 length: 13 amino acids. CDR1 is GTSNPN and CDR2 is SVGIG in the germline V gene (reference sequence). For the CDR3, the DNA is TGTGCCTGGAGCAGGAGCGGTGGGAGGGAGCAGTACTTC. Amino acids: CAWSRSGGREQYF.

The chain joins TRBV19 to TRBJ2-7; possibly TRBD1 for D (6 bases). This CDR3 contains 14 residues. The V gene lost 5 bases and the J gene lost 2 bases, with 13 bases spanning the gap. Germline CDR1 is LNHDA and CDR2 is SQIVND (reference sequence). The CDR3 sequence is CASSSRGQAYEQYF. The CDR3 DNA reads TGTGCCAGTAGTTCCAGGGGACAAGCCTACGAGCAGTACTTC. The full variable domain, with the rest looked up from reference TRBV19 and TRBJ2-7, is DGGITQSPKYLFRKEGQNVTLSCEQNLNHDAMYWYRQDPGQGLRLIYYSQIVNDFQKGDIAEGYSVSREKKESFPLTVTSAQKNPTAFYLCASSSRGQAYEQYFGPGTRLTVT.

This chain connects TRBV19 to TRBJ2-2; tentatively, D is TRBD1 (6 bases). V lost 7 bases and J 3 bases, leaving 6 bases between the germline ends. CDR3 size: 12 residues. Germline-derived CDR1 and CDR2 are LNHDA and SQIVND (reference sequence). CDR3 coding DNA: TGTGCCAGTAAGGGGGACACCGGGGAGCTGTTTTTT. It codes for CASKGDTGELFF.

The CDR3 loop reads CASSPVGGMGEQFF. CDR3 sequence (DNA): TGTGCCAGCTCACCGGTTGGCGGGATGGGTGAGCAGTTCTTC. The rearrangement joins TRBV18 to TRBJ2-1, with a possible D match to TRBD2 (6 bases). V was shortened by 3 bases and J by 9 bases, with 15 bases between the two germline ends. CDR1 is KGHSH, CDR2 LQKENI, per germline. The CDR3 extends over 14 amino acids.